These T cell receptor beta chains were read from a single sample in a study of OX40 agonist ivuxolimab in advanced cancers. This table comes from immunoSEQ multiplex PCR, and its TCRdb copy is limited to in-frame clones, with some not included. In the table there are 40,000 or so clones, more than 75% of which are singletons. Source: CD4+ or CD8+ T cells sorted from blood, taken in a trial of the OX40 agonist ivuxolimab. Source of these receptors: an adult with an advanced solid tumor such as melanoma, head and neck, liver or kidney cancer. CDR3s include the opening cysteine and the closing phenylalanine or tryptophan. D genes are given only for firm matches. Size is stated for part of the rows, as once, few or many counts, or as a class when the clone is expanded.

TRBV18	medium-sized	TRBJ2-1	.	TGTGCCAGCTCACCAGCTATCTCACGTAACAATGAGCAGTTCTTC	CASSPAISRNNEQFF
TRBV7-8	.	TRBJ2-1	.	TGTGCCAGCAGCTCCGATACCTACAATGAGCAGTTCTTC	CASSSDTYNEQFF
TRBV19	few	TRBJ1-6	.	TGTGCCAGTACAACTACGTGGCAGAATAATTCACCCCTCCACTTT	CASTTTWQNNSPLHF
TRBV6-1	few	TRBJ1-1	.	TGTGCCAGCAGTGAGGGCCCGCTGGACACTGAAGCTTTCTTT	CASSEGPLDTEAFF
TRBV29-1	.	TRBJ1-2	.	TGCAGTAGCCGGGACGATGGCTACACCTTC	CSSRDDGYTF
TRBV18	.	TRBJ1-3	.	TGTGCCAGCTCAAGCGACGTCGTTCGCTCTGGAAACACCATATATTTT	CASSSDVVRSGNTIYF
TRBV7-6	.	TRBJ1-4	TRBD1	TGTGCCAGCAGCTTAGTCGGATACGGACAGGGGAATGAAAAACTGTTTTTT	CASSLVGYGQGNEKLFF
TRBV19	once	TRBJ2-6	.	TGTGCCAGTAGTATCACTGGGGCCAACGTCCTGACTTTC	CASSITGANVLTF
TRBV18	.	TRBJ1-5	.	TGTGCCAGCTCAAACTCTCTCCTTCAGCCCCAGCATTTT	CASSNSLLQPQHF
TRBV11-2	.	TRBJ2-1	TRBD2	TGTGCCAGCACCCCGGGACTAGGGGCTGAGCAGTTCTTC	CASTPGLGAEQFF
TRBV5-1	.	TRBJ2-7	.	TGCGCCAGCAGCTTGGTGCAAGGTTCCTCCTACGAGCAGTACTTC	CASSLVQGSSYEQYF
TRBV5-1	once	TRBJ1-5	.	TGCGCCAGCAGCCCCGAGGGGGGGAGCAATCAGCCCCAGCATTTT	CASSPEGGSNQPQHF
TRBV7-7	.	TRBJ2-3	.	TGTGCCAGCAGCTTAGGTTTTGCCCGCACAGATACGCAGTATTTT	CASSLGFARTDTQYF
TRBV2	.	TRBJ2-1	TRBD2	TGTGCCAGCAGTGAAAGACTAGCGGGGAATGAGCAGTTCTTC	CASSERLAGNEQFF
TRBV6-5	.	TRBJ1-5	.	TGTGCCAGCAGTTACGCGGGCGGTAGCAATCAGCCCCAGCATTTT	CASSYAGGSNQPQHF
TRBV6-1	.	TRBJ1-6	.	TGTGCCAGCAGTATACGACCGCCGGGGGATTCACCCCTCCACTTT	CASSIRPPGDSPLHF
TRBV7-2	.	TRBJ2-7	.	TGTGCCAGCAGCTTAAGCGGCCTCTCCTACGAGCAGTACTTC	CASSLSGLSYEQYF
TRBV10-3	.	TRBJ2-1	TRBD2	TGTGCCATCCGACCCACCCCCGGACTAGCGGGGGGAGAGAATGAGCAGTTCTTC	CAIRPTPGLAGGENEQFF
TRBV18	.	TRBJ1-1	.	TGTGCCAGCTCACCGAAGGACACAGGGTCTTACACTGAAGCTTTCTTT	CASSPKDTGSYTEAFF
TRBV9	few	TRBJ2-1	TRBD2	TGTGCCAGCAGCGTATTGTTGACTAGCGGGAGCCACAATGAGCAGTTCTTC	CASSVLLTSGSHNEQFF
TRBV15	.	TRBJ1-3	TRBD1	TGTGCCACCAGCAGAGGGGGGACAGGGGCAGGAAACACCATATATTTT	CATSRGGTGAGNTIYF
TRBV5-1	.	TRBJ2-3	.	TGTGCCAGCAGCCGGGAGACAGATACGCAGTATTTT	CASSRETDTQYF
TRBV2	.	TRBJ1-2	.	TGTGCCAGCAGTGAATTTCCGGGGGCGGAAGGCTACACCTTC	CASSEFPGAEGYTF
TRBV5-1	.	TRBJ2-3	TRBD1	TGCGCCAGCAGCTTGGGGGACAGGAGCACAGATACGCAGTATTTT	CASSLGDRSTDTQYF
TRBV7-9	.	TRBJ1-2	.	TGTGCCAGCAGCCTACCTTCCTATGGCTACACCTTC	CASSLPSYGYTF
TRBV5-6	.	TRBJ2-3	.	TGTGCCAGCAGCTCGACCCCGCCCAGTGCGGTCGTAAATACGCAGTATTTT	CASSSTPPSAVVNTQYF
TRBV7-2	.	TRBJ1-5	TRBD1	TGTGCCAGCAGCCCGGGACAGGGAGTTGGTCAGCCCCAGCATTTT	CASSPGQGVGQPQHF
TRBV30	.	TRBJ2-7	TRBD2	TGTGCCTGGGCATTAGCGGGATTGGTCCACGAGCAGTACTTC	CAWALAGLVHEQYF
TRBV10-1	.	TRBJ2-7	.	TGCGCCAGCAGTGAGTCAGGCTCCTACGAGCAGTACTTC	CASSESGSYEQYF
TRBV5-4	.	TRBJ2-7	.	TGTGCCAGCAGCTTGATCTACAGCTACGAGCAGTACTTC	CASSLIYSYEQYF
TRBV6-5	once	TRBJ2-1	.	TGTGCCAGCAGTTACAGGATGTACAATGAGCAGTTCTTC	CASSYRMYNEQFF
TRBV2	.	TRBJ2-5	.	TGTGCCAGCAGTGTGGGACTGGCCCATGAGACCCAGTACTTC	CASSVGLAHETQYF
TRBV12-5	.	TRBJ1-1	.	TGTGCTAGTGGTTTGGCCCCGAACACTGAAGCTTTCTTT	CASGLAPNTEAFF
TRBV11-2	.	TRBJ2-3	TRBD1	TGTGCCAGCAGCTTGCAGGGGGCGACAACAGATACGCAGTATTTT	CASSLQGATTDTQYF
TRBV29-1	.	TRBJ2-1	TRBD1	TGCAGCGTTCAGACAGGGGGCAATAACAATGAGCAGTTCTTC	CSVQTGGNNNEQFF
TRBV30	.	TRBJ2-7	.	TGTGCCTGGAGTGCGACTGAAACCTACGAGCAGTACTTC	CAWSATETYEQYF
TRBV19	.	TRBJ2-1	TRBD2	TGTGCCAGTAGTATAGGGCCGGGGGGGAATGAGCAGTTCTTC	CASSIGPGGNEQFF
TRBV9	.	TRBJ2-3	.	TGTTGGGAGAGGGGGATCACAGATACGCAGTATTTT	CWERGITDTQYF
TRBV5-8	.	TRBJ2-3	.	TGTGCCAGCAGCTTGGGGACCTTTTTTAACCCAGATACGCAGTATTTT	CASSLGTFFNPDTQYF
TRBV11-3	.	TRBJ2-7	TRBD1	TGTGCCAGCAGTCCAGGGGGCGCTCGGGACGAGCAGTACTTC	CASSPGGARDEQYF
TRBV7-2	.	TRBJ2-1	.	TGTGCCAGCAGCTTAGAACTAGGTCCCTACAATGAGCAGTTCTTC	CASSLELGPYNEQFF
TRBV2	once	TRBJ2-3	.	TGTGCCAGCAGGGTACAAACTAGCAACCCGAGGGATACGCAGTATTTT	CASRVQTSNPRDTQYF
TRBV18	.	TRBJ1-3	.	TGTGCCAGCTCACCACGGGCAGGGAGTCAACACACCATATATTTT	CASSPRAGSQHTIYF
TRBV5-6	.	TRBJ2-5	TRBD1	TGTGCCAGCAGCTTGGTGGGACAGGGACGAGAGACCCAGTACTTC	CASSLVGQGRETQYF
TRBV16	.	TRBJ1-1	.	TGTGCCAGCAGCCTCCGACAGGAGGGGAACACTGAAGCTTTCTTT	CASSLRQEGNTEAFF
TRBV5-8	.	TRBJ2-1	TRBD1	TGTGCCAGCAGCCGACAGGGAAGCTCCTACAATGAGCAGTTCTTC	CASSRQGSSYNEQFF
TRBV6-1	.	TRBJ2-1	TRBD2	TGTGCCAGCCTGGGACTAGCGGGAAGTGAGCAGTTCTTC	CASLGLAGSEQFF